This T cell receptor beta chain stems from a study of OX40 agonist ivuxolimab in advanced cancers. Overall study: At 75% to 90% male, the cohort had a mean age of around 56 years, ranging from about 23 to 79.

The data were produced by immunoSEQ multiplex PCR, yet TCRdb's version contains in-frame clones alone and is incomplete. Of tens of thousands of clones detected, approximately 87% appear once; the ten largest clones hold approximately 0.9%. CDR1 is SGDLS and CDR2 is YYNGEE in the germline V gene. This CDR3 spans 16 amino acids. The V segment lost 3 bases and the J segment 4 bases; nucleotides outside the gene matches: 8. This sequence was found in an adult with an advanced solid tumor such as melanoma, head and neck, liver or kidney cancer. The chain is built from TRBV9 and TRBJ2-1; 9 bases are shared with TRBD2. Sequenced material: CD4+ or CD8+ T cells sorted from blood, taken in a trial of the OX40 agonist ivuxolimab. In nucleotides, the CDR3 is TGTGCCAGCAGCGCCGCCGGGACTAGCTTATACAATGAGCAGTTCTTC. This gives the protein CASSAAGTSLYNEQFF. Together with reference TRBV9 and TRBJ2-1, the CDR3 gives the full variable domain: DSGVTQTPKHLITATGQRVTLRCSPRSGDLSVYWYQQSLDQGLQFLIQYYNGEERAKGNILERFSAQQFPDLHSELNLSSLELGDSALYFCASSAAGTSLYNEQFFGPGTRLTVL.